This T cell receptor beta chain came from a study of cytomegalovirus exposure and HLA in healthy donors. Study-level background: Researchers previously reported finding about 110 million unique TCR beta sequences from some 180 million T cells. Notes on the study in general: Despite most TCR sequences being rare, some public TCRs occurred in many donors.

This clone has only one observation. What it recognizes is unknown. A junction end diverges from the germline sequence, so it may reflect a read error. PCR involved 60 Vbeta and 13 Jbeta primers. TCRdb's copy holds only in-frame clones and misses some; the assay was immunoSEQ multiplex PCR. The sample has 95,000 to 150,000 clones; approximately 87% are singletons. The CDR3 is made up of 15 amino acids. Germline V lookup: CDR1 ENHRY, CDR2 SYGVKD. The sequencing sample was made of PBMCs. The J gene is TRBJ1-3, the V gene TRBV10-3, with D hard to call. This clonotype originated in a man aged 18 to 30 in good health and CMV-seropositive. The CDR3 reads CAISDWQDSGNAIYF. In nucleotides, the CDR3 is TGTGCCATCAGTGACTGGCAAGACTCTGGAAACGCCATATATTTT.